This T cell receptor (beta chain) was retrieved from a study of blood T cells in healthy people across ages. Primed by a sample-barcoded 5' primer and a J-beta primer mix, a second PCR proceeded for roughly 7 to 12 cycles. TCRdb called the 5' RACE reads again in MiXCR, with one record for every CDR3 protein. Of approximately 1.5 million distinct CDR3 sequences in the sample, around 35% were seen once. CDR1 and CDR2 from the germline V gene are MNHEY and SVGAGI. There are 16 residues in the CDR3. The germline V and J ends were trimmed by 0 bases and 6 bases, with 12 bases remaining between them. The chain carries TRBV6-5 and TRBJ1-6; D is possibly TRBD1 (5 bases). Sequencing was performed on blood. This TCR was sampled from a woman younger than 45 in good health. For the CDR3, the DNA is TGTGCCAGCAGTTACTCGCCAGGGCAGACTAATTCACCCCTCCACTTT. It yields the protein CASSYSPGQTNSPLHF.